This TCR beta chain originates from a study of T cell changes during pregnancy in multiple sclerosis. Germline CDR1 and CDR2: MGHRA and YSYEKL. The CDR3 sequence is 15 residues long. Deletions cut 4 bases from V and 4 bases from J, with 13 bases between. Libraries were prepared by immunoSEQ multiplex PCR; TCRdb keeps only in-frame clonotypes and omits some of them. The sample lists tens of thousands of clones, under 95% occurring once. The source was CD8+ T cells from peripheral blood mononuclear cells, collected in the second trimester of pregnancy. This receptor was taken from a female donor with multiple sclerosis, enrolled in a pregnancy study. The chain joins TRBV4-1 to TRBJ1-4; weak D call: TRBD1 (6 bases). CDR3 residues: CASSRTASNNEKLFF. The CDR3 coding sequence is TGCGCCAGCAGCCGGACAGCTAGCAATAATGAAAAACTGTTTTTT.